These 26 T cell receptor beta chains share one sample of origin, sequenced in a study of technical replicates of blood from a few donors. Assay: immunoSEQ multiplex PCR; the TCRdb copy retains only in-frame clones and omits some. The sample has tens of thousands of clones, around 95% seen once. The sample was PBMCs. The receptors were sampled from a human donor in good health. Some clones in this sample may be carry-over from other donors' samples.

The J gene is TRBJ1-1, the V gene TRBV10-3, with 8 bases matching TRBD1. The CDR3 has 13 residues. Looked up from germline, CDR1 is ENHRY and CDR2 is SYGVKD. V shed 10 bases and J 1 base; nucleotides not matched to a gene: 5. CDR3 DNA: TGTGCCACCCGACAGGGGCCGAACACTGAAGCTTTCTTT. It translates to CATRQGPNTEAFF.

J is TRBJ2-5 and V is TRBV18; no firm D call. The CDR3 consists of 13 residues. Germline-derived CDR1 and CDR2 are KGHSH and LQKENI. V was cut by 1 base and J by 13 bases, with 16 bases left in between. The CDR3 loop is CASSPRDTVMAYF. The CDR3 region has the DNA TGTGCCAGCTCACCACGCGACACCGTGATGGCGTACTTC. The full variable domain, in which reference TRBV18 and TRBJ2-5 provide the parts outside the CDR3, is NAGVMQNPRHLVRRRGQEARLRCSPMKGHSHVYWYRQLPEEGLKFMVYLQKENIIDESGMPKERFSAEFPKEGPSILRIQQVVRGDSAAYFCASSPRDTVMAYFGPGTRLLVL.

V and J are TRBV7-2 and TRBJ1-2; TRBD1 matches 7 bases. Germline V gene data show CDR1 as SGHTA and CDR2 as FQGNSA. V shed 4 bases and J 7 bases; nucleotides not matched to a gene: 9. The CDR3 extends over 14 amino acids. CDR3 sequence reads: CASSSGPGDSGYTF. The CDR3 bases are TGTGCCAGCAGCTCCGGTCCAGGGGACAGTGGCTACACCTTC.

The V gene is TRBV12-1, the J gene TRBJ1-2; the table's D call, TRBD1, was not checked against the DNA. TRBV12-1 is shown as a pseudogene. The CDR3 totals 14 residues. CDR3: CASSHGAPNYGYTF. In DNA, the CDR3 is TGTGCCAGCAGCCATGGGGCGCCCAACTATGGCTACACCTTC.

This chain connects TRBV6-4 to TRBJ2-5, with 12 bases aligning to TRBD2. The V gene end was trimmed by 3 bases and the J gene end by 7 bases; junction bases not matched to a gene: 3. CDR1 is MRHNA, CDR2 SNTAGT, per germline. The CDR3 covers 14 residues. The CDR3 reads CASSEGTSGSTQYF. For the CDR3, the DNA is TGTGCCAGCAGTGAAGGGACTAGCGGGTCGACCCAGTACTTC.

This rearrangement joins TRBV7-6 to TRBJ2-3, with 14 bases identical to TRBD2. The ends lost 2 bases at V and 0 bases at J; junction bases unmatched: 7. There are 19 residues in the CDR3. Germline CDR1 and CDR2: SGHVS and FNYEAQ. DNA for the CDR3: TGTGCCAGCAGCTTATTCGGACTAGCGGGGGGAACTAGCACAGATACGCAGTATTTT. Translating gives CASSLFGLAGGTSTDTQYF.

This sequence joins TRBV27 and TRBJ2-7; perhaps TRBD2 as D (5 bases). Trimming took off 5 bases at V and 3 bases at J, with 11 bases between the two ends. The CDR3 has 13 amino acids. Germline V CDR1 and CDR2: MNHEY, SMNVEV (reference sequence). CDR3 in DNA: TGTGCCAGCAGTCCGGGCCGGGGCTACGAGCAGTACTTC. Translating it yields CASSPGRGYEQYF.

DNA of the CDR3: TGCGCCAGCAGCCCCGCTAATACAGGGGGCTATGGCTACACCTTC. It specifies CASSPANTGGYGYTF. The chain combines TRBV5-1 with TRBJ1-2, with 8 bases that match TRBD1. The CDR3 is 15 residues long. CDR1 and CDR2 (germline): SGHRS, YFSETQ. V shed 4 bases, J shed 4 bases, and the junction held 9 bases outside the gene matches.

The chain couples TRBV7-9 to TRBJ2-1; 13 bases fit TRBD2. Germline V CDR1 and CDR2: SEHNR, FQNEAQ (reference sequence). The V segment lost 2 bases and the J segment 10 bases; nucleotides outside the gene matches: 5. This CDR3 has 15 amino acids. The CDR3: CASSLTTSGRIEQFF. The CDR3 DNA follows: TGTGCCAGCAGCTTAACGACTAGCGGGAGGATCGAGCAGTTCTTC.

The rearrangement uses TRBV9 and TRBJ2-5; D is perhaps TRBD1 (5 bases). The V end was cut by 0 bases, the J end by 5 bases, with 11 bases between. The CDR3 is 14 residues long. Germline loops: CDR1 SGDLS, CDR2 YYNGEE. The CDR3 is CASSVEAGRETQYF. The CDR3 nucleotides are TGTGCCAGCAGCGTAGAGGCAGGGCGTGAGACCCAGTACTTC.

The chain links TRBV5-4 to TRBJ2-5, with D hard to call. With 0 bases removed from V and 0 bases from J, the gap between germline ends came to 6 bases. Germline CDR1 SGHNT, CDR2 YYREEE (reference sequence). This CDR3 has 14 residues. CDR3: CASSLVADQETQYF. In nucleotides, the CDR3 is TGTGCCAGCAGCTTGGTGGCAGACCAAGAGACCCAGTACTTC. Full variable domain (outside the CDR3, taken from reference TRBV5-4 and TRBJ2-5): ETGVTQSPTHLIKTRGQQVTLRCSSQSGHNTVSWYQQALGQGPQFIFQYYREEENGRGNFPPRFSGLQFPNYSSELNVNALELDDSALYLCASSLVADQETQYFGPGTRLLVL.

The rearrangement uses TRBV5-1 and TRBJ1-6; 8 nucleotides align to TRBD1. Germline trimming cut 3 bases from V and 5 bases from J; bases unmatched to any gene: 1. This CDR3 has 14 residues. Germline-derived CDR1 and CDR2 are SGHRS and YFSETQ. DNA for the CDR3: TGCGCCAGCAGCTCACAGGGGGATAATTCACCCCTCCACTTT. It specifies CASSSQGDNSPLHF.

V is TRBV25-1 and J is TRBJ1-1; D is undetermined. Germline V gene data show CDR1 as MGHDK and CDR2 as SYGVNS. V was cut by 0 bases and J by 1 base, with 9 bases left in between. CDR3 length: 15 residues. CDR3 amino acids: CASSEYCERNTEAFF. The CDR3 region has the DNA TGTGCCAGCAGTGAATATTGTGAGAGGAACACTGAAGCTTTCTTT. Full variable domain (missing parts from reference TRBV25-1 and TRBJ1-1): EADIYQTPRYLVIGTGKKITLECSQTMGHDKMYWYQQDPGMELHLIHYSYGVNSTEKGDLSSESTVSRIRTEHFPLTLESARPSHTSQYLCASSEYCERNTEAFFGQGTRLTVV.

This chain connects TRBV2 to TRBJ1-2; weak D call: TRBD1 (6 bases). Germline CDR1 is SNHLY and CDR2 is FYNNEI. Deletions cut 2 bases from V and 3 bases from J, with 13 bases between. This CDR3 contains 15 residues. CDR3 DNA: TGTGCCAGCAGTGAACGGGGGCGGGGGCACTATGGCTACACCTTC. Protein: CASSERGRGHYGYTF.

This clone has a handful of counts. The chain uses TRBV15 and TRBJ2-7, with D unclear. V lost 0 bases to trimming and J lost 0 bases, with 21 bases between them. This CDR3 has 19 amino acids. Germline assignment: CDR1 LNHNV and CDR2 YYDKDF (reference sequence). CDR3 loop: CATSRDLPPSTGSSYEQYF. DNA of the CDR3: TGTGCCACCAGCAGAGACTTACCACCCTCGACTGGAAGCTCCTACGAGCAGTACTTC.

This rearrangement joins TRBV5-1 to TRBJ1-2; 8 nucleotides line up with TRBD1. CDR3 length: 18 amino acids. Unmatched junction bases numbered 13, after V lost 2 bases and J lost 1 base. The germline V gene encodes CDR1 SGHRS and CDR2 YFSETQ. The CDR3 region has the DNA TGCGCCAGCAGCTTCTCCCCGGGACAGGCCGGGTTTAACTATGGCTACACCTTC. Translating it yields CASSFSPGQAGFNYGYTF.

The CDR3 sequence is CASSLELGRRGTDTQYF. CDR3 bases: TGCGCCAGCAGCTTGGAATTGGGGAGAAGGGGCACAGATACGCAGTATTTT. This chain uses TRBV5-1 with TRBJ2-3, with D possibly TRBD2 on 5 matching bases. V gave up 0 bases and J gave up 1 base, with 15 bases separating them. Germline assignment: CDR1 SGHRS and CDR2 YFSETQ. The CDR3 totals 17 residues.

CDR3 nucleotides: TGTGCCAGCAGCCTGGAGGACTTCAACTACGAGCAGTACTTC. Residues: CASSLEDFNYEQYF. The rearrangement links TRBV11-2 to TRBJ2-7; D might be TRBD2 (5 bases). CDR3 length equals 14 residues. The ends were cut back, 5 bases at V and 3 bases at J, with 14 bases in the middle. Germline V gives CDR1 SGHAT, CDR2 FQNNGV. The full variable domain, completed using reference TRBV11-2 and TRBJ2-7, is EAGVAQSPRYKIIEKRQSVAFWCNPISGHATLYWYQQILGQGPKLLIQFQNNGVVDDSQLPKDRFSAERLKGVDSTLKIQPAKLEDSAVYLCASSLEDFNYEQYFGPGTRLTVT.

V gene TRBV19 combines with J gene TRBJ1-6, with 8 nucleotides matching TRBD1. From germline, CDR1 is LNHDA and CDR2 SQIVND (reference sequence). The CDR3 runs 17 residues. The J segment lost 0 bases and the V segment lost 6 bases, leaving 7 bases of the junction unmatched. CDR3 in DNA: TGTGCCAGTAGCGACAGGGGCTTGAGCTCCTATAATTCACCCCTCCACTTT. Residues: CASSDRGLSSYNSPLHF.

The CDR3 region is CASSPPSGTSTDTQYF. In DNA, the CDR3 is TGTGCCAGCAGCCCCCCTAGCGGGACTAGCACAGATACGCAGTATTTT. This chain joins TRBV7-2 and TRBJ2-3, with 9 bases matching TRBD2. V lost 5 bases, J lost 0 bases, and 6 bases stayed unmatched. The CDR3 covers 16 residues. The germline gives CDR1 SGHTA, CDR2 FQGNSA.

The J gene is TRBJ2-7, the V gene TRBV18; 11 nucleotides line up with TRBD2. The CDR3 spans 15 residues. The germline V gene encodes CDR1 KGHSH and CDR2 LQKENI. The ends lost 6 bases at V and 7 bases at J; junction bases unmatched: 11. The CDR3 loop is CASSYSGRALGEQYF. Here the CDR3 DNA reads TGTGCCAGCTCGTATAGCGGGAGGGCCTTGGGGGAGCAGTACTTC.

The J gene is TRBJ2-3, the V gene TRBV7-3; 8 bases match TRBD2. The length of the CDR3 is 15 residues. Trimming removed 3 bases from V and 9 bases from J; junction bases left unmatched: 11. Germline V gene sequence: CDR1 SGHTA, CDR2 FQGTGA. CDR3 sequence reads: CASSFGARGATTQYF. The CDR3 nucleotides read TGTGCCAGCAGCTTCGGGGCGCGGGGGGCAACGACGCAGTATTTT.

V is TRBV6-4 and J is TRBJ2-2; 9 positions agree with TRBD2. Losses at the gene ends were 0 bases for V and 5 bases for J; bases not matched to a gene: 4. Per the germline V gene, CDR1 is MRHNA and CDR2 is SNTAGT. This CDR3 contains 16 residues. CDR3 DNA: TGTGCCAGCAGTGACTCTTTAGCGGGAGCAACCGGGGAGCTGTTTTTT. This translates into CASSDSLAGATGELFF.

The chain is built from TRBV5-1 and TRBJ2-3; possible D gene TRBD2, 6 bases. Germline assignment: CDR1 SGHRS and CDR2 YFSETQ. With 0 bases removed from V and 6 bases from J, the gap between germline ends came to 17 bases. The CDR3 runs 16 residues. The CDR3 nucleotides are TGCGCCAGCAGCTTGGGTCGAGGGTCAGGGAGGGATACGCAGTATTTT. Protein: CASSLGRGSGRDTQYF.

This chain connects TRBV18 to TRBJ2-3, with TRBD2 matching over 8 bases. Germline CDR1 and CDR2: KGHSH and LQKENI. The CDR3 loop spans 16 amino acids. The ends lost 0 bases at V and 6 bases at J; junction bases unmatched: 8. CDR3 nucleotides: TGTGCCAGCTCACCACCCAGCGGGGGCCCCGCGGATACGCAGTATTTT. Amino acids: CASSPPSGGPADTQYF. Combining the CDR3 with reference TRBV18 and TRBJ2-3 gives the whole variable domain NAGVMQNPRHLVRRRGQEARLRCSPMKGHSHVYWYRQLPEEGLKFMVYLQKENIIDESGMPKERFSAEFPKEGPSILRIQQVVRGDSAAYFCASSPPSGGPADTQYFGPGTRLTVL.

This sequence joins TRBV5-4 and TRBJ1-1; 8 bases are a match to TRBD1. The CDR3 is made up of 14 amino acids. Trimming removed 1 base from V and 6 bases from J; junction bases left unmatched: 5. CDR1 is SGHNT, CDR2 YYREEE, per germline (reference sequence). DNA for the CDR3: TGTGCCAGCAGCTTGTTATCCAGGGGGCCTGAAGCTTTCTTT. Translation: CASSLLSRGPEAFF.